This T cell receptor (beta chain) derives from a study of OX40 agonist ivuxolimab in advanced cancers. TCRdb's copy holds only in-frame clones and misses some; the assay was immunoSEQ multiplex PCR. This table has some 85,000 clones, about 89% appearing once. CDR1 is SGHTS, CDR2 YDEGEE, per germline. Trimming pared 3 bases from V and 1 base from J, leaving 11 bases between. The CDR3 has 14 residues. The specimen comprised CD4+ or CD8+ T cells sorted from blood, sampled in a trial of the OX40 agonist ivuxolimab. V usage is TRBV5-8 and J usage is TRBJ2-7, with a weak D call TRBD1 (5 bases). The receptor was derived from an adult with an advanced solid tumor such as melanoma, head and neck, liver or kidney cancer. CDR3 residues: CASSWQGGSYEQYF. Here the CDR3 DNA reads TGTGCCAGCAGCTGGCAGGGCGGATCCTACGAGCAGTACTTC.